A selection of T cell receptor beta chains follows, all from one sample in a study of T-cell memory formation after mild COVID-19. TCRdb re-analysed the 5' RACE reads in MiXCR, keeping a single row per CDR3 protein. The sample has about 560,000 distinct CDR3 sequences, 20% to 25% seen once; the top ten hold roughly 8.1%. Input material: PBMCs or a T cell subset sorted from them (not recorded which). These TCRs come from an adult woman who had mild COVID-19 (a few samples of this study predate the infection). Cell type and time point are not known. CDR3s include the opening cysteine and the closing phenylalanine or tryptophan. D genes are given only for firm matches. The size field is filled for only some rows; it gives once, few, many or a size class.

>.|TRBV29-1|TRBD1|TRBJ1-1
CSVVSGQGGGAEAFF
TGCAGCGTTGTATCCGGACAGGGTGGGGGAGCTGAAGCTTTCTTT
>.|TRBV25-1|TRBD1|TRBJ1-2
CASLQGGKGYTF
TGTGCCAGCCTACAGGGGGGAAAGGGCTACACCTTC
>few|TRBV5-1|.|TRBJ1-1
CASSAGLLDTEAFF
TGCGCCAGCAGCGCGGGACTCTTGGACACTGAAGCTTTCTTT
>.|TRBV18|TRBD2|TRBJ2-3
CASSPVTSGADTQYF
TGTGCCAGCTCACCGGTGACTAGCGGGGCAGATACGCAGTATTTT
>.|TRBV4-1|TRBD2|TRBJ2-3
CASSHGLAGPDTQYF
TGCGCCAGCAGCCACGGACTAGCGGGGCCAGATACGCAGTATTTT
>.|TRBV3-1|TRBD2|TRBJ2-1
CASSQLTSGGTNEQFF
TGTGCCAGCAGCCAACTGACTAGCGGGGGGACCAATGAGCAGTTCTTC
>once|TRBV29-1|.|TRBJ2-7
CSVDDRDNYYEQYF
TGCAGCGTTGACGACCGGGACAATTACTACGAGCAGTACTTC
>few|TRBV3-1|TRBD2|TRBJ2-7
CASSQGASGRDYEQYF
TGTGCCAGCAGCCAAGGCGCTAGCGGGAGGGACTACGAGCAGTACTTC
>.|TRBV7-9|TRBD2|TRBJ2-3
CASSAGLAESTYTQYF
TGTGCCAGCAGCGCCGGACTAGCAGAGAGCACATATACGCAGTATTTT
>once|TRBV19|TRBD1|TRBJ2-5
CASAQGARGETQYF
TGTGCCAGTGCTCAGGGGGCGCGTGGGGAGACCCAGTACTTC
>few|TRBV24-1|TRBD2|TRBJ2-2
CATSDRTSGRRYTGELFF
TGTGCCACCAGTGACCGGACTAGCGGGAGACGATACACCGGGGAGCTGTTTTTT
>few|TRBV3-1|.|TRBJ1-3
CASSQDPGSGNTIYF
TGTGCCAGCAGCCAAGATCCAGGGAGCGGAAACACCATATATTTT
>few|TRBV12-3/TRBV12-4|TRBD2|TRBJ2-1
CASSETSGAENEQFF
TGTGCCAGCAGCGAGACTAGCGGGGCCGAAAATGAGCAGTTCTTC
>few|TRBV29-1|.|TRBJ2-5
CSVEMVLAETQYF
TGCAGCGTTGAGATGGTCCTCGCGGAGACCCAGTACTTC
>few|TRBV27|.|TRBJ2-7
CASSLSMQSSEQYF
TGTGCCAGCAGTTTATCTATGCAGTCCTCCGAGCAGTACTTC
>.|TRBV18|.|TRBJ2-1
CASSLGDVRIDEQFF
TGTGCCAGCTCACTGGGGGATGTAAGGATCGATGAGCAGTTCTTC
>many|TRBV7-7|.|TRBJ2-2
CASSSGGSTGELFF
TGTGCTAGCAGCTCCGGAGGGTCCACCGGGGAGCTGTTTTTT
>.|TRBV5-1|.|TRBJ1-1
CASSLDWGAGTEAFF
TGCGCCAGCAGCTTGGATTGGGGGGCCGGCACTGAAGCTTTCTTT
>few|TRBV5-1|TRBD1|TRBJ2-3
CASSSRQGDTDTQYF
TGCGCCAGCAGCTCGCGACAGGGGGACACAGATACGCAGTATTTT